Listed here is a single T cell receptor beta chain. With 60 Vbeta and 13 Jbeta primers, the PCR was carried out. Sequenced by immunoSEQ multiplex PCR; TCRdb stores in-frame clones only, minus some. This table lists some 70,000 clones. The CDR3 covers 16 residues. V lost 4 bases, J lost 1 base, and 4 bases stayed unmatched. Germline V CDR1 and CDR2: MRHNA, SNTAGT. This sample is part of a study of cytomegalovirus exposure and HLA in healthy donors. The chain combines TRBV6-4 with TRBJ2-1; 10 positions match TRBD2. The receptor was derived from a boy aged 5-17 years in good health and CMV-seronegative. The sample comprised PBMCs. As DNA, the CDR3 is TGTGCCAGCAGTGTTACAGCGGGAGGGTCCTACAATGAGCAGTTCTTC. This codes for CASSVTAGGSYNEQFF.